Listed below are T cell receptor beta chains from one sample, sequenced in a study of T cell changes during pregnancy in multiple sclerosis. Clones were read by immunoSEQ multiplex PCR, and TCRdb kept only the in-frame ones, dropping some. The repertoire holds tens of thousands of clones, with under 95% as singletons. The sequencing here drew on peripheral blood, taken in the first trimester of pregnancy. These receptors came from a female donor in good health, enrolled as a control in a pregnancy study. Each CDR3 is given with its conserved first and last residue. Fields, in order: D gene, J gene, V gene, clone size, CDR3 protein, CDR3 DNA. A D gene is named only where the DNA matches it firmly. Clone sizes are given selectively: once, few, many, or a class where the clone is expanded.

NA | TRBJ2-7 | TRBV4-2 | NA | CASSQDEASSIYEQYF | TGTGCCAGCAGCCAAGATGAGGCTAGCTCTATCTACGAGCAGTACTTC
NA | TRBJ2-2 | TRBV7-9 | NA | CASSLGARETGELFF | TGTGCCAGCAGCTTAGGTGCCAGGGAAACCGGGGAGCTGTTTTTT
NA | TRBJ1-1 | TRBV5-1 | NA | CASSAGDTNTEAFF | TGCGCCAGCAGCGCAGGGGACACGAACACTGAAGCTTTCTTT
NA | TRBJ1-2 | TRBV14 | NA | CASSQGATDSYGYTF | TGTGCCAGCAGCCAAGGGGCCACAGACAGCTATGGCTACACCTTC
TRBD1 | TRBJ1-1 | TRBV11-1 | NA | CASSWDRGMNTEAFF | TGTGCCAGCAGCTGGGACAGGGGCATGAACACTGAAGCTTTCTTT
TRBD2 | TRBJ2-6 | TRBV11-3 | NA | CASSPGLAGGTGANVLTF | TGTGCCAGCAGCCCAGGACTAGCGGGGGGTACTGGGGCCAACGTCCTGACTTTC
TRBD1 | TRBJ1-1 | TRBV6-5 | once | CASSYSADRVRGAFF | TGTGCCAGCAGTTACTCGGCCGACAGGGTGAGGGGAGCTTTCTTT
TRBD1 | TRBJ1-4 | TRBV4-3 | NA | CASSQQKGTANEKLFF | TGCGCCAGCAGCCAGCAAAAAGGGACAGCCAATGAAAAACTGTTTTTT
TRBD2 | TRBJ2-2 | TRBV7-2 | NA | CASSPQRGVGTGELFF | TGTGCCAGCAGCCCCCAGCGGGGGGTGGGCACCGGGGAGCTGTTTTTT
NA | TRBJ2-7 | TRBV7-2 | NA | CASSLADSGDIYEQYF | TGTGCCAGCAGCTTAGCGGATAGCGGAGATATTTACGAGCAGTACTTC
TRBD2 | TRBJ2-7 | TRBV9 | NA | CASSVGGVQYF | TGTGCCAGCAGCGTTGGGGGGGTGCAGTACTTC
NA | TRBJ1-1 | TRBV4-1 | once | CASSQEEYYPEAFF | TGCGCCAGCAGCCAAGAGGAGTATTACCCTGAAGCTTTCTTT
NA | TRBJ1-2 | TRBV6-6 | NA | CASIDGGGINYGYTF | TGTGCCAGCATTGACGGGGGGGGGATTAACTATGGCTACACCTTC
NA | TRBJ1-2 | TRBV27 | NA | CASSFSRGPFYGYTF | TGTGCCAGCAGTTTTTCCCGGGGTCCTTTCTATGGCTACACCTTC
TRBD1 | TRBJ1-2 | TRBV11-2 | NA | CASLQARDRVHGYTF | TGTGCCAGCCTACAGGCGCGGGACAGGGTCCATGGCTACACCTTC
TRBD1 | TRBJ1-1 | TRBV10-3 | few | CAISESSTGTEAFF | TGTGCCATCAGTGAGTCTTCGACAGGGACTGAAGCTTTCTTT
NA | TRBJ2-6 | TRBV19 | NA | CASRTTYGGANVLTF | TGTGCCAGTAGAACCACTTACGGTGGGGCCAACGTCCTGACTTTC
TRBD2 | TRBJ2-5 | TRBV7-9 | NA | CASRPSGQETQYF | TGTGCCAGCAGACCTAGCGGCCAAGAGACCCAGTACTTC
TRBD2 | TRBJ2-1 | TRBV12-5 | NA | CASGLDGLAAFNEQFF | TGTGCTAGTGGTTTGGACGGACTAGCGGCGTTCAATGAGCAGTTCTTC
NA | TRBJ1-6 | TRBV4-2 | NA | CASSPRHATNNSPLHF | TGTGCCAGCAGCCCCCGACACGCGACGAATAATTCACCCCTCCACTTT
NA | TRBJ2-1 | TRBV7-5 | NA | CARSRTGRRTEQFF | TGTGCCAGAAGCCGGACAGGACGACGGACCGAGCAGTTCTTC
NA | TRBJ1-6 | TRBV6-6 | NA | CASSSRTGHDSPLHF | TGTGCCAGCAGTTCCCGAACAGGACATGATTCACCCCTCCACTTT
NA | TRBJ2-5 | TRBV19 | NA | CASSWQRGPQETQYF | TGTGCCAGTAGCTGGCAGAGAGGCCCCCAAGAGACCCAGTACTTC